Below are 22 T cell receptor beta chains sequenced from a single sample in a study of shared clonotypes between healthy human individuals. Assay used: immunoSEQ multiplex PCR; TCRdb lists only in-frame clones, some missing. Here the sample spans about 690,000 clones, less than 95% being singletons. Material for sequencing was memory CD8+ T cells from PBMCs. Subset indicated: CD45RO+ cells pooled with CCR7-negative TemRA cells. The receptor source for this set is a man aged 18 to 30 in good health. Some clones in this sample may be carry-over from other donors' samples.

The chain links TRBV27 to TRBJ2-7; D is perhaps TRBD2 (5 bases). V shed 3 bases and J shed 2 bases, with 23 bases lying between them. The V gene's germline CDR1 is MNHEY and CDR2 SMNVEV (reference sequence). The CDR3 totals 18 residues. In nucleotides, the CDR3 is TGTGCCAGCAGTTTGCTAAGGTCCGCCGAAAGGGAGCCCTACGAGCAGTACTTC. As protein: CASSLLRSAEREPYEQYF.

The chain recombines TRBV27 with TRBJ2-5; a weak D match, TRBD2 (5 bases). The ends were cut back, 10 bases at V and 3 bases at J, with 12 bases in the middle. Germline V gives CDR1 MNHEY, CDR2 SMNVEV (reference sequence). The CDR3 is 12 residues long. The CDR3 DNA reads TGTGCCACCCGGACGGGGAAAGAGACCCAGTACTTC. Protein: CATRTGKETQYF.

V gene TRBV5-6 combines with J gene TRBJ2-1, with D possibly TRBD1 on 5 matching bases. The CDR3 has 13 amino acids. Germline lookup yields CDR1 SGHDT and CDR2 YYEEEE. Trimming cost V 3 bases and J 8 bases, with 12 bases left between them. CDR3 DNA: TGTGCCAGCAGCTCTAAGGGGATACATGAGCAGTTCTTC. Amino acids: CASSSKGIHEQFF. Drawing the rest from reference TRBV5-6 and TRBJ2-1, the complete variable domain is DAGVTQSPTHLIKTRGQQVTLRCSPKSGHDTVSWYQQALGQGPQFIFQYYEEEERQRGNFPDRFSGHQFPNYSSELNVNALLLGDSALYLCASSSKGIHEQFFGPGTRLTVL.

The gene calls are TRBV19 and TRBJ2-2; tentatively, D is TRBD2 (6 bases). The CDR3 loop spans 14 amino acids. Germline V gives CDR1 LNHDA, CDR2 SQIVND (reference sequence). V was pared by 2 bases and J by 3 bases, with 7 bases between. The CDR3 region is CASSIPGDTGELFF. In DNA form, the CDR3 reads TGTGCCAGTAGTATACCGGGGGACACCGGGGAGCTGTTTTTT.

This chain links TRBV19 with TRBJ2-2; D is undetermined. The CDR3 is 14 residues long. Germline V lookup: CDR1 LNHDA, CDR2 SQIVND (reference sequence). Trimming took off 0 bases at V and 5 bases at J, with 7 bases between the two ends. The CDR3 spells CASSIDLATGELFF. The CDR3 DNA sequence: TGTGCCAGTAGTATAGATCTTGCAACCGGGGAGCTGTTTTTT.

This chain links TRBV27 with TRBJ2-1; D may correspond to TRBD1 or TRBD2 (6 bases each). Germline V CDR1 and CDR2: MNHEY, SMNVEV (reference sequence). The CDR3 sequence is 16 residues long. Trimming stripped 3 bases from V and 0 bases from J, with 12 bases between. In DNA, the CDR3 is TGTGCCAGCAGTTTTTTGGGGGGCGCCTCCTACAATGAGCAGTTCTTC. Its translation: CASSFLGGASYNEQFF.

This chain uses TRBV5-1 with TRBJ1-5; 7 bases map to TRBD1. Germline CDR1 is SGHRS and CDR2 is YFSETQ. The V and J ends lost 4 bases and 1 base, in that order; junction bases with no gene match: 5. The length of the CDR3 is 15 residues. CDR3 sequence reads: CASSPRQGSNQPQHF. CDR3 nucleotides: TGCGCCAGCAGCCCCCGACAGGGCAGCAATCAGCCCCAGCATTTT.

The chain couples TRBV11-2 to TRBJ1-4; D call uncertain. V was trimmed by 2 bases and J by 5 bases, leaving 12 bases between them. There are 15 residues in the CDR3. Looked up from germline, CDR1 is SGHAT and CDR2 is FQNNGV. CDR3 protein: CASSLMSERNEKLFF. DNA for the CDR3: TGTGCCAGCAGCTTAATGTCAGAAAGAAATGAAAAACTGTTTTTT.

With respect to this clone: The sample holds other DNA sequences that translate to the same CDR3. The chain uses TRBV4-1 and TRBJ1-2, with 9 bases aligning to TRBD1. V shed 1 base and J 2 bases; nucleotides not matched to a gene: 2. Germline V CDR1 and CDR2: MGHRA, YSYEKL. The CDR3 runs 15 residues. The chain's CDR3 is CASSQGTGVNYGYTF. CDR3 DNA: TGCGCCAGCAGCCAAGGGACAGGGGTAAACTATGGCTACACCTTC.

The V gene is TRBV7-2, the J gene TRBJ2-7; D gene uncertain. CDR1 and CDR2 (germline): SGHTA, FQGNSA. This CDR3 contains 13 residues. Trimming took 2 bases from V and 3 from J, leaving 8 bases between them. CDR3 in amino acids: CASSLTGHYEQYF. CDR3 bases: TGTGCCAGCAGCTTAACTGGGCACTACGAGCAGTACTTC.

The genes are TRBV7-9 and TRBJ1-2; tentatively, D is TRBD1 (5 bases). The germline V gene has CDR1 SEHNR and CDR2 FQNEAQ (reference sequence). Trimming took off 2 bases at V and 4 bases at J, with 8 bases between the two ends. The CDR3 has 13 amino acids. Written as DNA, the CDR3 is TGTGCCAGCAGCTTACAGGGCTTCTATGGCTACACCTTC. This codes for CASSLQGFYGYTF.

This rearrangement joins TRBV28 to TRBJ2-5; TRBD1 matches at 9 bases. CDR1 and CDR2 (germline): MDHEN, SYDVKM. This CDR3 region has 16 residues. V lost 2 bases to trimming and J lost 2 bases; unmatched junction nucleotides: 6. The CDR3 DNA reads TGTGCCAGCAGTTTAAGTGGGACAGGGACACAAGAGACCCAGTACTTC. Translation gives CASSLSGTGTQETQYF.

This rearrangement joins TRBV13 to TRBJ1-1, with TRBD1 as a possible D gene (6 bases). Trimming shortened V by 6 bases and J by 3 bases, and 14 bases separated the two germline ends. The CDR3 covers 14 residues. The germline gives CDR1 PRHDT, CDR2 FYEKMQ (reference sequence). The DNA for the CDR3 is TGTGCCAGCAGTTTTCAGGGGAGGGACACTGAAGCTTTCTTT. Translation gives CASSFQGRDTEAFF.

V is TRBV9 and J is TRBJ1-2; tentatively, D is TRBD1 (6 bases). Germline assignment: CDR1 SGDLS and CDR2 YYNGEE. This CDR3 is 15 amino acids long. V lost 0 bases and J lost 3, with 12 bases in between. CDR3 sequence: CASSVGGGGYYGYTF. The CDR3 DNA is TGTGCCAGCAGCGTAGGAGGGGGAGGCTACTATGGCTACACCTTC.

The rearrangement uses TRBV19 and TRBJ2-3; 7 bases are shared with TRBD2. The CDR3 totals 13 residues. V dropped 4 bases and J dropped 4; count of bases not matched to a gene: 2. Germline CDR1 is LNHDA and CDR2 is SQIVND (reference sequence). CDR3 region: CASSSGGADTQYF. DNA of the CDR3: TGTGCCAGTAGTAGCGGGGGTGCAGATACGCAGTATTTT.

The rearrangement joins TRBV13 to TRBJ2-1; TRBD2 might be the D (6 bases). The CDR3 is made up of 12 amino acids. V lost 9 bases to trimming and J lost 7 bases, with 13 bases between them. CDR1 and CDR2 from the germline V gene are PRHDT and FYEKMQ (reference sequence). The CDR3: CASRLEGNEQFF. CDR3 nucleotide sequence: TGTGCCAGTCGACTAGAAGGGAATGAGCAGTTCTTC.

The CDR3 coding sequence is TGTGCCAGCAGTCCCACGGGGCTATTAGACACCGGGGAGCTGTTTTTT. Its protein product is CASSPTGLLDTGELFF. The chain couples TRBV27 to TRBJ2-2, with D perhaps TRBD1 or TRBD2 (5 bases each). Trimming pared 5 bases from V and 3 bases from J, leaving 16 bases between. This CDR3 spans 16 amino acids. From germline, CDR1 is MNHEY and CDR2 SMNVEV (reference sequence).

The CDR3 sequence: CASSERFNYGYTF. CDR3 nucleotides: TGTGCCAGCAGTGAAAGGTTTAACTATGGCTACACCTTC. The chain links TRBV2 to TRBJ1-2; the D is unclear. CDR3 length: 13 residues. Per the germline V gene, CDR1 is SNHLY and CDR2 is FYNNEI. V lost 2 bases, J lost 1 base, and 5 bases lay in between.

The J gene is TRBJ1-1, the V gene TRBV23-1; 7 bases line up with TRBD1. TRBV23-1 is treated as an ORF (open reading frame) with a function not yet certain. J lost 3 bases, V lost 6 bases, and 1 base had no gene match. The CDR3 totals 12 residues. CDR3 in amino acids: CASRGQYTEAFF. CDR3 in DNA: TGCGCCAGCAGGGGACAGTACACTGAAGCTTTCTTT.

This clone was picked up one time. J is TRBJ1-4 and V is TRBV9; 7 positions agree with TRBD1. CDR3 size: 15 residues. Germline lookup yields CDR1 SGDLS and CDR2 YYNGEE. The ends lost 3 bases at V and 1 base at J; junction bases unmatched: 3. The CDR3 loop is CASSAGGLTNEKLFF. The DNA for the CDR3 is TGTGCCAGCAGCGCAGGGGGGTTAACTAATGAAAAACTGTTTTTT.

V and J are TRBV18 and TRBJ2-6; D unclear. This CDR3 region has 17 residues. Germline V gene lookup returns CDR1 KGHSH and CDR2 LQKENI. Trimming took off 1 base at V and 0 bases at J, with 10 bases between the two ends. For the CDR3, the DNA is TGTGCCAGCTCACCACGGAAAGGCCGCTCTGGGGCCAACGTCCTGACTTTC. Its translation: CASSPRKGRSGANVLTF.

The genes are TRBV28 and TRBJ2-1, with 8 bases that match TRBD2. The CDR3 covers 19 residues. Germline CDR1 reads MDHEN; CDR2 reads SYDVKM. V was clipped by 4 bases and J by 6 bases; unmatched bases: 20. The DNA of the CDR3 is TGTGCCAGCAGTTCCCCCCGGTTAAGCGGGAGTGGTCGCAGCAATGAGCAGTTCTTC. Translation: CASSSPRLSGSGRSNEQFF.